The 17 T cell receptor beta chains listed next were all sequenced from one sample in a study of blood T cell repertoires in COVID-19. Profiled with immunoSEQ multiplex PCR; TCRdb holds only in-frame clones, not every one. The sample lists nearly 200,000 clones, approximately 86% occurring once. What was sequenced was peripheral blood. These receptors were taken from a man aged 60 to 75 with COVID-19, enrolled during active disease.

The V call is TRBV5-1, the J call TRBJ2-7; weak D call: TRBD1 (6 bases). This CDR3 has 14 amino acids. V gave up 3 bases and J gave up 0 bases, with 10 bases separating them. Germline-derived CDR1 and CDR2 are SGHRS and YFSETQ. CDR3 bases: TGCGCCAGCAGCTCTCCGGACAGCTCCTACGAGCAGTACTTC. Translation gives CASSSPDSSYEQYF.

This chain links TRBV6-1 with TRBJ1-4; 9 bases map to TRBD1. Germline CDR1 MNHNS, CDR2 SASEGT. The V and J ends lost 1 base and 6 bases, in that order; junction bases with no gene match: 3. This CDR3 is 15 amino acids long. CDR3 amino acids: CASSEGDRADEKLFF. CDR3 nucleotide sequence: TGTGCCAGCAGTGAAGGGGACAGGGCAGATGAAAAACTGTTTTTT.

The chain couples TRBV28 to TRBJ1-4; D perhaps matches TRBD1 (5 bases). The CDR3 sequence is 14 residues long. Between the trimmed V and J ends, which lost 10 bases and 8 bases, there was a span of 20 bases. Germline CDR1 MDHEN, CDR2 SYDVKM. The CDR3 loop reads CAISRAPGGEKLFF. CDR3 sequence (DNA): TGTGCCATCTCCCGGGCCCCTGGGGGGGAAAAACTGTTTTTT.

Details on this clone: The same CDR3 arises from other DNA sequences in this sample as well. The chain joins TRBV9 to TRBJ1-5; weak D call: TRBD1 (6 bases). Germline V gene lookup returns CDR1 SGDLS and CDR2 YYNGEE. The CDR3 is 14 amino acids. The ends were cut back, 4 bases at V and 3 bases at J, with 11 bases in the middle. The CDR3 here is CASSPGQINQPQHF. CDR3 sequence (DNA): TGTGCCAGCAGCCCAGGACAGATCAATCAGCCCCAGCATTTT.

The rearrangement joins TRBV2 to TRBJ2-7, with D possibly matching TRBD1 (9 bases). V gave up 8 bases and J gave up 7 bases, with 21 bases separating them. Germline V gene sequence: CDR1 SNHLY, CDR2 FYNNEI. The CDR3 length is 14 residues. CDR3: CASAGGQGRREQYF. As DNA, the CDR3 is TGTGCCAGCGCGGGGGGACAGGGTCGCCGAGAGCAGTACTTC.

CDR3 nucleotide sequence: TGTGCCAGTAGACAGGGGCGTGAAAAACTGTTTTTT. Translating gives CASRQGREKLFF. The chain couples TRBV28 to TRBJ1-4; TRBD1 agrees at 8 bases. The CDR3 totals 12 residues. CDR1 is MDHEN and CDR2 is SYDVKM in the germline V gene. Trimming took 9 bases from V and 7 from J; bases not matched to a gene: 4.

V and J are TRBV28 and TRBJ2-7; 10 nucleotides align to TRBD1. This CDR3 contains 16 residues. The germline CDR1 and CDR2 sequences are MDHEN and SYDVKM. The trim removed 6 bases at V and 0 bases at J, leaving 8 bases unmatched. CDR3 sequence reads: CASRTPGQGSSYEQYF. CDR3 in DNA: TGTGCCAGCAGGACCCCGGGACAGGGGAGCTCCTACGAGCAGTACTTC. Together with reference TRBV28 and TRBJ2-7, the CDR3 gives the full variable domain: DVKVTQSSRYLVKRTGEKVFLECVQDMDHENMFWYRQDPGLGLRLIYFSYDVKMKEKGDIPEGYSVSREKKERFSLILESASTNQTSMYLCASRTPGQGSSYEQYFGPGTRLTVT.

The genes are TRBV5-1 and TRBJ2-1; TRBD1 matches 7 bases. From germline, CDR1 is SGHRS and CDR2 YFSETQ. The CDR3 sequence is 15 residues long. With 5 bases clipped from V and 1 base from J, the junction kept 6 bases outside the gene matches. The CDR3 loop reads CASRRGTVSYNEQFF. DNA of the CDR3: TGCGCCAGCAGGCGTGGGACAGTTTCCTACAATGAGCAGTTCTTC.

The chain uses TRBV7-8 and TRBJ2-2; 7 bases match TRBD2. V gave up 7 bases and J gave up 4 bases; unmatched junction bases: 6. The CDR3 runs to 14 residues. Looked up from germline, CDR1 is SGHVS and CDR2 is FQNEAQ. The CDR3 sequence: CASKLAGATGELFF. As DNA, the CDR3 is TGTGCCAGCAAATTAGCGGGCGCCACCGGGGAGCTGTTTTTT.

V and J are TRBV5-1 and TRBJ2-2; 7 nucleotides align to TRBD1. This CDR3 comprises 15 residues. The germline CDR1 and CDR2 sequences are SGHRS and YFSETQ. Trimming cost V 7 bases and J 0 bases; bases outside gene matches: 6. This CDR3 is CASCPGTANTGELFF. In nucleotides, the CDR3 is TGCGCCAGCTGCCCCGGGACAGCGAACACCGGGGAGCTGTTTTTT. Combining the CDR3 with reference TRBV5-1 and TRBJ2-2 gives the whole variable domain KAGVTQTPRYLIKTRGQQVTLSCSPISGHRSVSWYQQTPGQGLQFLFEYFSETQRNKGNFPGRFSGRQFSNSRSEMNVSTLELGDSALYLCASCPGTANTGELFFGEGSRLTVL.

The V and J genes are TRBV18 and TRBJ1-1, with 8 bases matching TRBD1. In germline, CDR1 is KGHSH, CDR2 LQKENI. J gave up 0 bases and V 3 bases, and 9 bases lay outside the gene matches. There are 17 residues in the CDR3. CDR3 loop: CASSPMQGAGMNTEAFF. Written as DNA, the CDR3 is TGTGCCAGCTCACCGATGCAGGGGGCAGGCATGAACACTGAAGCTTTCTTT.

The chain joins TRBV5-1 to TRBJ1-2; 8 bases fit TRBD1. V lost 3 bases to trimming and J lost 1 base; unmatched junction nucleotides: 2. Germline V CDR1 and CDR2: SGHRS, YFSETQ. CDR3 size: 14 residues. The CDR3: CASSSGQVNYGYTF. The CDR3 DNA reads as TGCGCCAGCAGCTCGGGACAGGTTAACTATGGCTACACCTTC. Full variable domain (outside the CDR3, taken from reference TRBV5-1 and TRBJ1-2): KAGVTQTPRYLIKTRGQQVTLSCSPISGHRSVSWYQQTPGQGLQFLFEYFSETQRNKGNFPGRFSGRQFSNSRSEMNVSTLELGDSALYLCASSSGQVNYGYTFGSGTRLTVV.

The rearrangement uses TRBV3-1 (or the pseudogene TRBV3-2) and TRBJ2-5; tentatively, D is TRBD1 (5 bases). There are 13 residues in the CDR3. Germline V gene data show CDR1 as LGHDT and CDR2 as YNNKEL (reference sequence). V lost 0 bases, J lost 8 bases, and 10 bases lay in between. This CDR3 reads CASSQDRVTTQYF. Here the CDR3 DNA reads TGTGCCAGCAGCCAAGACAGGGTAACTACCCAGTACTTC.

The chain uses TRBV6-5 and TRBJ2-7; possibly TRBD2 for D (5 bases). V was clipped by 0 bases and J by 3 bases, with 12 bases between them. The CDR3 covers 15 residues. Looked up from germline, CDR1 is MNHEY and CDR2 is SVGAGI. This CDR3 reads CASSYSPPGIYEQYF. The CDR3 DNA follows: TGTGCCAGCAGTTACTCCCCCCCGGGGATCTACGAGCAGTACTTC.

Only one count was recorded for this clone. The chain is built from TRBV29-1 and TRBJ1-5; 9 bases map to TRBD1. The CDR3 runs to 15 residues. V lost 4 bases, J lost 7 bases, and 11 bases stayed unmatched. Germline CDR1 is SQVTM and CDR2 is ANQGSEA. CDR3 sequence: CSVVFAGTGPQPQHF. CDR3 nucleotide sequence: TGCAGCGTTGTCTTTGCCGGGACAGGGCCGCAGCCCCAGCATTTT.

The chain couples TRBV14 to TRBJ2-7, with a tentative D call TRBD2 (6 bases). V was clipped by 1 base and J by 4 bases, with 14 bases between them. The CDR3 totals 15 residues. Looked up from germline, CDR1 is SGHDN and CDR2 is FVKESK. The CDR3 region has the DNA TGTGCCAGCAGCCAAGGGGCGACGGGGGTTTACGAGCAGTACTTC. It yields the protein CASSQGATGVYEQYF. The variable domain in full, with the rest retrieved from reference TRBV14 and TRBJ2-7, is EAGVTQFPSHSVIEKGQTVTLRCDPISGHDNLYWYRRVMGKEIKFLLHFVKESKQDESGMPNNRFLAERTGGTYSTLKVQPAELEDSGVYFCASSQGATGVYEQYFGPGTRLTVT.

This rearrangement joins TRBV25-1 to TRBJ1-2; D may be TRBD1 (6 bases). Germline CDR1 MGHDK, CDR2 SYGVNS. Trimming removed 4 bases at V and 2 bases at J, with 8 bases between. The CDR3 totals 13 residues. In DNA form, the CDR3 reads TGTGCCAGCAGTGGCCAGGGGAACTATGGCTACACCTTC. Translating it yields CASSGQGNYGYTF.